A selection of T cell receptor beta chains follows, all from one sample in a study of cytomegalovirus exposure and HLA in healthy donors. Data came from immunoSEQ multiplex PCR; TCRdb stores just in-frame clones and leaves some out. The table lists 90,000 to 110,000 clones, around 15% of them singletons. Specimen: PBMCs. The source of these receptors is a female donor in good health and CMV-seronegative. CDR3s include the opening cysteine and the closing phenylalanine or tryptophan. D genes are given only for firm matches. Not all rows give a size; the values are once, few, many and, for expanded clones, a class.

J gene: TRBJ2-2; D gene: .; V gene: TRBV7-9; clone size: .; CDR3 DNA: TGTGCCAGCAGCCGGGACACCTACACCGGGGAGCTGTTTTTT; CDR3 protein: CASSRDTYTGELFF
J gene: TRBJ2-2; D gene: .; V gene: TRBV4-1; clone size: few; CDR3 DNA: TGCGCCAGCAGCCAACACACGTCGAACACCGGGGAGCTGTTTTTT; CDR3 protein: CASSQHTSNTGELFF
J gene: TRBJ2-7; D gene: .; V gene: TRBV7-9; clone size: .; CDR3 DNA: TGTGCCAGCAGCTTAGTCCCTAGCGCCTCCTACGAGCAGTACTTC; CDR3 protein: CASSLVPSASYEQYF
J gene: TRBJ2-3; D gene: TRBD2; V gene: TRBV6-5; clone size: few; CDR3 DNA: TGTGCCAGCAGTTTAGAAGCGGGGGTCACAGATACGCAGTATTTT; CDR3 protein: CASSLEAGVTDTQYF
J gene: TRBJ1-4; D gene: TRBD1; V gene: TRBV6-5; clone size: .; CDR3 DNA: TGTGCCAGCAGTTACCGGGGACAGAATAATGAAAAACTGTTTTTT; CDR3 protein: CASSYRGQNNEKLFF
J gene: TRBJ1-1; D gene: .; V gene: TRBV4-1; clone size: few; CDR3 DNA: TGCGCCAGCAGCCAAGGTATGCTCATGGAGGACACTGAAGCTTTCTTT; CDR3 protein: CASSQGMLMEDTEAFF
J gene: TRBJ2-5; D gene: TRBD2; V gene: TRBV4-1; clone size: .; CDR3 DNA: TGCGCCAGCAGCCGATCCCTAGCGGGGGGGGAGACCCAGTACTTC; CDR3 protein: CASSRSLAGGETQYF
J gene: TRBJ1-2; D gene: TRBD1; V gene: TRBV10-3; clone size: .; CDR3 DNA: TGTGCCATCAGAGAGACAGGGCTTGGCTACACCTTC; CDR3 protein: CAIRETGLGYTF
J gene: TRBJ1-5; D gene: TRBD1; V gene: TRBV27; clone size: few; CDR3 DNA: TGTGCCAGCAGTTTATTAGGACAGGAGGATCAGCCCCAGCATTTT; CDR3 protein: CASSLLGQEDQPQHF
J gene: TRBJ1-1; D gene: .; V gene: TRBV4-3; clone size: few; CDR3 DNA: TGCGCCAGCAGCCAATGGCTGAAGAACACTGAAGCTTTCTTT; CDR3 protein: CASSQWLKNTEAFF
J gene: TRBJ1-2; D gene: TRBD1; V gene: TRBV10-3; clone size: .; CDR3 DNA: TGTGCCATCAGTGCAGGGGGACAAGGTCCGTATGGCTACACCTTC; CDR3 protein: CAISAGGQGPYGYTF
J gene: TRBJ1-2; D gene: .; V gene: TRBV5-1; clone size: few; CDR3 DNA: TGCGCCAGCAGCTTGTCAAGCGGGGCTAACTATGGCTACACCTTC; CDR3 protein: CASSLSSGANYGYTF
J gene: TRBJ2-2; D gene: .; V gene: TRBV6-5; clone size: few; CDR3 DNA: TGTGCCAGCACGCGGAACACCGGGGAGCTGTTTTTT; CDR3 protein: CASTRNTGELFF
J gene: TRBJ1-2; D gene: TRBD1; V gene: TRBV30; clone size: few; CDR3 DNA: TGTGCCTGGAGCCACGGACAGGAACATGGCTACACCTTC; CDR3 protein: CAWSHGQEHGYTF
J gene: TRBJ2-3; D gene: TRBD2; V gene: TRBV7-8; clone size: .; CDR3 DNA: TGTGCCAGCAGCTCGAGACTAGCGGGAGTCGCAGATACGCAGTATTTT; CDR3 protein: CASSSRLAGVADTQYF
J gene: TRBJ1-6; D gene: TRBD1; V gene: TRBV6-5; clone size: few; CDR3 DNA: TGTGCCAGCAGTTCGGGGACAGGCTACAAAAATTCACCCCTCCACTTT; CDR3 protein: CASSSGTGYKNSPLHF
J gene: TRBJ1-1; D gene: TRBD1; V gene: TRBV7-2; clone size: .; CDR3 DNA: TGTGCCAGCAGCTCTAGCGCCTCCGGGACAGGGAAGAACACTGAAGCTTTCTTT; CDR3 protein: CASSSSASGTGKNTEAFF
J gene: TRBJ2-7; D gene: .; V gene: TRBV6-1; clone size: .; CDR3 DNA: TGTGCCAGCAGCAACTACGAGCAGTACTTC; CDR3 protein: CASSNYEQYF
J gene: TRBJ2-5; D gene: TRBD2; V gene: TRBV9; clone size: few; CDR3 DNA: TGTGCCAGCAGCGTAGATAGCGGGGGGCAAGAGACCCAGTACTTC; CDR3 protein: CASSVDSGGQETQYF
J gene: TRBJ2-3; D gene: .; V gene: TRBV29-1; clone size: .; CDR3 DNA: TGCAGCGTTGAAGATCCCAGGGAATACCCAGATACGCAGTATTTT; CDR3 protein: CSVEDPREYPDTQYF
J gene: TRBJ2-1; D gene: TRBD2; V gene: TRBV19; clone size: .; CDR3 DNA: TGTGCCAGTAGTCGCGGGCGGGGACTAGCGGGAACTACGAGCTCCTACAATGAGCAGTTCTTC; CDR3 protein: CASSRGRGLAGTTSSYNEQFF
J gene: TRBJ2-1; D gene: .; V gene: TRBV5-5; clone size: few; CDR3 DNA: TGTGCCAGCAGCTTTGGCAGGGTGAGCTCCTACAATGAGCAGTTCTTC; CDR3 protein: CASSFGRVSSYNEQFF
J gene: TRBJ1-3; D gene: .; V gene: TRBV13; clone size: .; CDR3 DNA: TGTGCCAGCAGCTTAGGGACAGATTCAAACACCATATATTTT; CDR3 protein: CASSLGTDSNTIYF
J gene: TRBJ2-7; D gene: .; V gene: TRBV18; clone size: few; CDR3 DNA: TGTGCCAGCTCACCTTCGGGGGACTCAACCTACGAGCAGTACTTC; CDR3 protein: CASSPSGDSTYEQYF
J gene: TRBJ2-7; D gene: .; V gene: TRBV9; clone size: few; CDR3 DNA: TGTGCCAGCAGCGTAGGTGGCGGATCAAAATCCTACGAGCAGTACTTC; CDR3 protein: CASSVGGGSKSYEQYF
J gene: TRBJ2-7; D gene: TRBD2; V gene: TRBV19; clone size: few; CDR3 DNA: TGTGCCAGTAGTATTGCTAGCGGGAGGCCCTACGAGCAGTACTTC; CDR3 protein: CASSIASGRPYEQYF
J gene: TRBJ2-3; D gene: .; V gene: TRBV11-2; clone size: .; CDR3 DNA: TGTGCCAGCAGCTCATCCACAGATACGCAGTATTTT; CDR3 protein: CASSSSTDTQYF
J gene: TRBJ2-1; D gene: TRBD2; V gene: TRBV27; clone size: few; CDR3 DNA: TGTGCCAGCAGTCCCGGGACTAGCGGGAGGGCCGTGCAGTTCTTC; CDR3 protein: CASSPGTSGRAVQFF
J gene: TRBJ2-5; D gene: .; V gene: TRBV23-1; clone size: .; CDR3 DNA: TGCGCCAGCAGCTTTACTCAGGCGCCACGCCAAGAGACCCAGTACTTC; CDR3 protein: CASSFTQAPRQETQYF
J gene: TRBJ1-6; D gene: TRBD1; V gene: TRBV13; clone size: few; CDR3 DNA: TGTGCCAGCAGCTCCGGGACAGTGGGCTCACCCCTCCACTTT; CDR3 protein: CASSSGTVGSPLHF
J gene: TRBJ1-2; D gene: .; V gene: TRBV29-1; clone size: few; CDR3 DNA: TGCAGCGTTGAAGATTGGGGAGGCGGCTACACCTTC; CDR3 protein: CSVEDWGGGYTF
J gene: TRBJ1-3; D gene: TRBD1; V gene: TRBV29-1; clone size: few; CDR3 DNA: TGCAGCGTTACAGGGGACGGAAACACCATATATTTT; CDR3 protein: CSVTGDGNTIYF
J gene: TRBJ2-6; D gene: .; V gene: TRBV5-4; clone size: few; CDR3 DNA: TGTGCCAGCAGCTTGGCCTCGGCGGTCCCTGGGGCCAACGTCCTGACTTTC; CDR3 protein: CASSLASAVPGANVLTF
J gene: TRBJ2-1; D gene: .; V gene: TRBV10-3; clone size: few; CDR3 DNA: TGTGCCATCAGTGAGACCAGGGGCTCCTACAATGAGCAGTTCTTC; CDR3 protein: CAISETRGSYNEQFF
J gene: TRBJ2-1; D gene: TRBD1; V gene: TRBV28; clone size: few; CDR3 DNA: TGTGCCAGCAGCACGGCGGGACAGGGGGTGATCAATGAGCAGTTCTTC; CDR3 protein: CASSTAGQGVINEQFF
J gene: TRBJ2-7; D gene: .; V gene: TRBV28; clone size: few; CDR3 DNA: TGTGCCAGCAGTTCCCCGGGACACTCTTACGAGCAGTACTTC; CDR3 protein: CASSSPGHSYEQYF
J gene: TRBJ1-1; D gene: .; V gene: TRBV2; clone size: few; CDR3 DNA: TGTGCCAGCAGTGTTCGGGGAGTCACTGAAGCTTTCTTT; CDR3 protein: CASSVRGVTEAFF
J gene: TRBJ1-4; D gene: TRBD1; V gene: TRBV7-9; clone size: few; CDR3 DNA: TGTGCCAGCAGTCCCGGGACAGGGGCAACTAATGAAAAACTGTTTTTT; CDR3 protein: CASSPGTGATNEKLFF
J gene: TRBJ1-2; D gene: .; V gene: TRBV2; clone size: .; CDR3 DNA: TGTGCCAGCCTGAAGGCGGTCTATGGCTACACCTTC; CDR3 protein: CASLKAVYGYTF
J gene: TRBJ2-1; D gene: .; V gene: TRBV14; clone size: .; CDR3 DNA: TGTGCCAGCAGCCAAGTCGGTTTCGCTGAGCAGTTCTTC; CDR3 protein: CASSQVGFAEQFF
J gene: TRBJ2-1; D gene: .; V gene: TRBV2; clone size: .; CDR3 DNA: TGTGCCAGCAGTGAATTTGGTGGGAGTGGAAACAATGAGCAGTTCTTC; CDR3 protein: CASSEFGGSGNNEQFF
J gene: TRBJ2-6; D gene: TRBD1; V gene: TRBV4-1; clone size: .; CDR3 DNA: TGCGCCAGCAGCCGAGGGAACGACAGGGGAACGGGAGCTGGGGCCAACGTCCTGACTTTC; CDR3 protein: CASSRGNDRGTGAGANVLTF
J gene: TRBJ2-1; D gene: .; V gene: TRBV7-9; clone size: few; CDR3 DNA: TGTGCCAGCAGCCCCGGGTTCCGGGTGGCCCAAGAGCAGTTCTTC; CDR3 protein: CASSPGFRVAQEQFF
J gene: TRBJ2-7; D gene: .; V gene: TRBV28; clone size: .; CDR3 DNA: TGTGCCAGCAGTTTATCAGGGGACGAGCAGTACTTC; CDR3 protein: CASSLSGDEQYF
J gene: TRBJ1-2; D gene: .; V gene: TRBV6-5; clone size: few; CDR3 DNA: TGTGCCAGCAGTTACTCGAGAGGGACACCAAACTATGGCTACACCTTC; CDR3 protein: CASSYSRGTPNYGYTF